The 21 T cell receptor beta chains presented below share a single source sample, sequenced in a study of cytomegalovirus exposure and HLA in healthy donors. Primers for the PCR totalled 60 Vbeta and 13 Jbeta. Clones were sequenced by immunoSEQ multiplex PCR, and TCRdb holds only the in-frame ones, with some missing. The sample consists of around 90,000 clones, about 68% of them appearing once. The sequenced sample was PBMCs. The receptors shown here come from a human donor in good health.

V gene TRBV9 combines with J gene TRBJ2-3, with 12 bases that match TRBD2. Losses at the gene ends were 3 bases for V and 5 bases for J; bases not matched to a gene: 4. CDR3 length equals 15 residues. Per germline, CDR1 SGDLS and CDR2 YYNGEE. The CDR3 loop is CASSGILAGGDTQYF. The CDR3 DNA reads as TGTGCCAGCAGCGGAATACTAGCGGGGGGAGATACGCAGTATTTT.

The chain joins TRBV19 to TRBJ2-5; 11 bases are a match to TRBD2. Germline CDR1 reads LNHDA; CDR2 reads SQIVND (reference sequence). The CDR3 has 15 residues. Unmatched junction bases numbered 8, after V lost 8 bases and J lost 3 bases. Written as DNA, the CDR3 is TGTGCCAGTCGTAGCGGGGGGGCCAGAGAAGAGACCCAGTACTTC. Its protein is CASRSGGAREETQYF.

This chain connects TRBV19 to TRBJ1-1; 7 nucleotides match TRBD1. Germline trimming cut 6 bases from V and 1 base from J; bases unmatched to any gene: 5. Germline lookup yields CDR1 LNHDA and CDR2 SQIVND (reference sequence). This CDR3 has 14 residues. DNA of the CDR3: TGTGCCAGTAGACCAGGACAGGAGAACACTGAAGCTTTCTTT. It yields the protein CASRPGQENTEAFF.

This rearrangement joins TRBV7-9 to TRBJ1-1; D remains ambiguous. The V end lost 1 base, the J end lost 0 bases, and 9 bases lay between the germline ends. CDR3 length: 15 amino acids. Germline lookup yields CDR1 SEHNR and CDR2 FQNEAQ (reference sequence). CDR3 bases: TGTGCCAGCAGCTTAGGCGGAGCAATGAACACTGAAGCTTTCTTT. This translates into CASSLGGAMNTEAFF.

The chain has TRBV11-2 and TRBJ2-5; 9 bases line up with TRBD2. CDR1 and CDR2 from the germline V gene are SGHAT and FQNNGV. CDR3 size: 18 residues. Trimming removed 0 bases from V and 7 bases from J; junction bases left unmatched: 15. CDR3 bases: TGTGCCAGCAGCTTAGATGGGAGCGGGGGGCCCCTTAAGGGGACCCAGTACTTC. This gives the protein CASSLDGSGGPLKGTQYF.

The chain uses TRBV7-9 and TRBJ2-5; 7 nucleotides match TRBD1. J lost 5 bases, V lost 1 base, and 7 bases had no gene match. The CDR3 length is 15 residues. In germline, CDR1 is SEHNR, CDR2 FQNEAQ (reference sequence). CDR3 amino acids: CASSLEAGGLETQYF. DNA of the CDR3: TGTGCCAGCAGCTTAGAAGCAGGGGGTTTGGAGACCCAGTACTTC.

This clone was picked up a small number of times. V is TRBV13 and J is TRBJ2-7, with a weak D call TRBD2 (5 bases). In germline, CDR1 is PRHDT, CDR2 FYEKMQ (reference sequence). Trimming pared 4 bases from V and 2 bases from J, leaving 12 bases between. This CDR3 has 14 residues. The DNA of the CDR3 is TGTGCCAGCAGCTCCCGGACTGCCGCCTACGAGCAGTACTTC. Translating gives CASSSRTAAYEQYF.

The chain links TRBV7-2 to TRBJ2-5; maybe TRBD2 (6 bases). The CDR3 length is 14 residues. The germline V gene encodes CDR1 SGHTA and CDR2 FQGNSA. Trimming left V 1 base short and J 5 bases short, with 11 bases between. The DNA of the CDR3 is TGTGCCAGCAGCTTAGGGCCGACTAGGGAGACCCAGTACTTC. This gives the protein CASSLGPTRETQYF.

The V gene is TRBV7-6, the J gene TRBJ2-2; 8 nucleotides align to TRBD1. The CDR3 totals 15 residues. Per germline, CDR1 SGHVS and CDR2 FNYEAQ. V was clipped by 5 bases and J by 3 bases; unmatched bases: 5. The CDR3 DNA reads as TGTGCCAGCAGCGCGACAGGGGTTCACACCGGGGAGCTGTTTTTT. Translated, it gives CASSATGVHTGELFF.

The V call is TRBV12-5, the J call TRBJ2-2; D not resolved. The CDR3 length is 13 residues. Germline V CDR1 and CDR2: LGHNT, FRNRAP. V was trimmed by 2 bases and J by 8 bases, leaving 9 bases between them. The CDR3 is CASGLYSRGELFF. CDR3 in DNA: TGTGCTAGTGGTTTGTATTCTAGAGGGGAGCTGTTTTTT.

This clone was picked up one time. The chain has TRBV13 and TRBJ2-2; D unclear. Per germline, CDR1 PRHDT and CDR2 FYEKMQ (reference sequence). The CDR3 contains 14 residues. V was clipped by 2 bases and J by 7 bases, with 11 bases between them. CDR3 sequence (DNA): TGTGCCAGCAGCTTAACTGCCTCTGGCGGGGAGCTGTTTTTT. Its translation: CASSLTASGGELFF.

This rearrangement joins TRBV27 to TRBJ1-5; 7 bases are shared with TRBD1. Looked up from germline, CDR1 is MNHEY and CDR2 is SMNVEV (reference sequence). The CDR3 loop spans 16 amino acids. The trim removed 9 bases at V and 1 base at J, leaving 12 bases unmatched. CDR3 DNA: TGTGCCAGAATAAGACAGGGAAGACAAAGCAATCAGCCCCAGCATTTT. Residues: CARIRQGRQSNQPQHF.

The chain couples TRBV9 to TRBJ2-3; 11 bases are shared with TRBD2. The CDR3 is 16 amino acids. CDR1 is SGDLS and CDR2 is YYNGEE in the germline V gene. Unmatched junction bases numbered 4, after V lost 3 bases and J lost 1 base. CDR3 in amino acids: CASSEMGLAGTDTQYF. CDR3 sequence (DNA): TGTGCCAGCAGCGAGATGGGACTAGCGGGCACAGATACGCAGTATTTT.

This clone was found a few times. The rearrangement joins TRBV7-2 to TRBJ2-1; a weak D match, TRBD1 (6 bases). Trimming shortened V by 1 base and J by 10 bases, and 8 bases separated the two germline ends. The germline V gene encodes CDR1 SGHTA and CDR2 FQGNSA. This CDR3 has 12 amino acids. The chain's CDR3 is CASSLEDREQFF. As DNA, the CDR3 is TGTGCCAGCAGCTTAGAGGACAGAGAGCAGTTCTTC.

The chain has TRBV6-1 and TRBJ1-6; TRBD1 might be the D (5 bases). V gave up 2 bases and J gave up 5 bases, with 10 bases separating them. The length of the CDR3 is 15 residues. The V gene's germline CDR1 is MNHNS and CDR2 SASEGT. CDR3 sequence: CASSEQGGNNSPLHF. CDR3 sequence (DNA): TGTGCCAGCAGTGAACAGGGAGGAAATAATTCACCCCTCCACTTT.

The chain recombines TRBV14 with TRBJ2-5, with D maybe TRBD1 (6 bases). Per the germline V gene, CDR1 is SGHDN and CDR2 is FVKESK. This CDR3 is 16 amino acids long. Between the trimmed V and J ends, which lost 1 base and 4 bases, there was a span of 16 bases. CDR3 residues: CASSQVRGAGVETQYF. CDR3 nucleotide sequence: TGTGCCAGCAGCCAAGTCCGGGGAGCAGGGGTAGAGACCCAGTACTTC.

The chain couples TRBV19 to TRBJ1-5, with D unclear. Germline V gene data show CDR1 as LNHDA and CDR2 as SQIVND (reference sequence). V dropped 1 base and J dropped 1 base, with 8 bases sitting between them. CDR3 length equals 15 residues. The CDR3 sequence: CASSIATTSNQPQHF. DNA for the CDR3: TGTGCCAGTAGTATAGCGACAACCAGCAATCAGCCCCAGCATTTT.

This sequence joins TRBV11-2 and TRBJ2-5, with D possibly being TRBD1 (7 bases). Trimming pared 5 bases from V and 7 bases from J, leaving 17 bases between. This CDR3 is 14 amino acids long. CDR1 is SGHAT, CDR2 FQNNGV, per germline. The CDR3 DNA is TGTGCCAGCAGCGGAGGGGACAGCCGACGGACCCAGTACTTC. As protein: CASSGGDSRRTQYF.

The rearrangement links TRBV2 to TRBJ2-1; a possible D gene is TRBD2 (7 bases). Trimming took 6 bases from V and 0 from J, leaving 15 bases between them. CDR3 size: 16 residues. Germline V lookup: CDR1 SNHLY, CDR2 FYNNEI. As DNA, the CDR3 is TGTGCCAGCAGGGACCGCGGGGGCAGCTCCTACAATGAGCAGTTCTTC. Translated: CASRDRGGSSYNEQFF. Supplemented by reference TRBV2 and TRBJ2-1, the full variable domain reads EPEVTQTPSHQVTQMGQEVILRCVPISNHLYFYWYRQILGQKVEFLVSFYNNEISEKSEIFDDQFSVERPDGSNFTLKIRSTKLEDSAMYFCASRDRGGSSYNEQFFGPGTRLTVL.

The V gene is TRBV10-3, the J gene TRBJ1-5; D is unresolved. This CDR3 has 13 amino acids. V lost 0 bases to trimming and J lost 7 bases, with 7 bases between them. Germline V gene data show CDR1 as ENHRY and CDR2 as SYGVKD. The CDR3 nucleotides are TGTGCCATCAGTGAGTCGCGGCTACAGCCCCAGCATTTT. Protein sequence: CAISESRLQPQHF.

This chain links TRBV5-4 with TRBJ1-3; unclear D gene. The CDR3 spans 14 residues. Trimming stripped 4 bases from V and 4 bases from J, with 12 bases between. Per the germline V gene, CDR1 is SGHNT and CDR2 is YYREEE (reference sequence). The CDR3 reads CASSLGEKGNTIYF. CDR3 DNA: TGTGCCAGCAGCCTCGGAGAGAAGGGAAACACCATATATTTT.